The 28 T cell receptor beta chains below were found in one sample sequenced in a study of CD8+ T cells in alopecia areata. Described treatment: oral pan-JAK inhibitor, 5-10 mg twice daily. Individuals with alopecia areata gave both lesional scalp punch biopsies and peripheral blood for collection. Reverse transcribed after extraction, RNA yielded cDNA as the sequencing template. Sequenced by immunoSEQ multiplex PCR; TCRdb stores in-frame clones only, minus some. The profile shows under 25,000 clones, 59% of them singletons. This sample comprised skin, obtained at week 4, from a patient treated with tofacitinib. Source of these receptors: a human donor with alopecia areata.

This clone was counted a few times. The rearrangement links TRBV6-5 to TRBJ2-3, with a tentative D call TRBD2 (5 bases). Per the germline V gene, CDR1 is MNHEY and CDR2 is SVGAGI. The V end lost 2 bases, the J end lost 2 bases, and 8 bases lay between the germline ends. The CDR3 runs 14 residues. The CDR3 DNA reads TGTGCCAGCAGTTACCGCCGGGACACAGATACGCAGTATTTT. Translation gives CASSYRRDTDTQYF.

V and J are TRBV7-9 and TRBJ2-1; TRBD2 matches at 9 bases. CDR1 and CDR2 from the germline V gene are SEHNR and FQNEAQ (reference sequence). The CDR3 consists of 16 residues. V lost 5 bases to trimming and J lost 8 bases; unmatched junction nucleotides: 13. CDR3 residues: CASSRPMAGGHYEQFF. The CDR3 region has the DNA TGTGCCAGCAGCCGCCCAATGGCGGGGGGGCACTATGAGCAGTTCTTC.

The V call is TRBV7-9, the J call TRBJ1-1; TRBD1 matches at 12 bases. V dropped 5 bases and J dropped 3; count of bases not matched to a gene: 7. The CDR3 extends over 16 amino acids. Germline lookup yields CDR1 SEHNR and CDR2 FQNEAQ (reference sequence). In DNA form, the CDR3 reads TGTGCCAGCAGCCCCGGGACAGGGGGCCGGTACACTGAAGCTTTCTTT. Protein sequence: CASSPGTGGRYTEAFF.

This rearrangement joins TRBV7-2 to TRBJ2-4, with D unclear. Trimming removed 5 bases at V and 0 bases at J, with 8 bases between. Germline values: CDR1 SGHTA, CDR2 FQGNSA. The CDR3 runs 14 residues. CDR3 sequence reads: CASSIAVAKNIQYF. CDR3 DNA: TGTGCCAGCAGCATTGCGGTAGCCAAAAACATTCAGTACTTC.

In this sample, this clone turned up once. The chain recombines TRBV18 with TRBJ1-5; D ambiguous. Germline V gene sequence: CDR1 KGHSH, CDR2 LQKENI. CDR3 length: 16 residues. V shed 3 bases and J shed 3 bases, with 15 bases lying between them. CDR3: CASSPDPPGLNQPQHF. The CDR3 DNA is TGTGCCAGCTCACCTGACCCCCCCGGCCTCAATCAGCCCCAGCATTTT.

This clone was observed a few times. The gene calls are TRBV11-2 and TRBJ2-7; 8 nucleotides agree with TRBD2. This CDR3 is built from 14 residues. Germline V CDR1 and CDR2: SGHAT, FQNNGV. V trimming: 4 bases; J trimming: 11 bases; junction bases outside the gene matches: 13. As DNA, the CDR3 is TGTGCCAGCAGCTCGTCCCCGGGACTAGATAAGGAGTACTTC. Residues: CASSSSPGLDKEYF.

This chain joins TRBV5-1 and TRBJ2-4; D is uncertain. V was trimmed by 4 bases and J by 0 bases, leaving 8 bases between them. Germline CDR1 is SGHRS and CDR2 is YFSETQ. The CDR3 totals 14 residues. This chain's CDR3 is CASSPGPAKNIQYF. As DNA, the CDR3 is TGCGCCAGCAGCCCGGGCCCAGCCAAAAACATTCAGTACTTC.

The chain is built from TRBV12-5 and TRBJ2-3, with D possibly matching TRBD1 (6 bases). V shed 11 bases and J shed 6 bases, with 18 bases lying between them. Germline CDR1 LGHNT, CDR2 FRNRAP. The CDR3 consists of 13 residues. This CDR3 is CASQLGGADTQYF. CDR3 DNA sequence: TGTGCTTCCCAGCTTGGGGGCGCGGATACGCAGTATTTT.

This chain links TRBV28 with TRBJ1-5; D unresolved. V shed 7 bases and J shed 7 bases, with 14 bases lying between them. The CDR3 consists of 13 residues. Germline V lookup: CDR1 MDHEN, CDR2 SYDVKM. CDR3 DNA sequence: TGTGCCAGCATCGCCGGGCCGGGGCAGCCCCAGCATTTT. Protein: CASIAGPGQPQHF.

The genes are TRBV19 and TRBJ2-4; D ambiguous. V gave up 1 base and J gave up 3 bases, with 13 bases separating them. The CDR3 runs 16 residues. Per the germline V gene, CDR1 is LNHDA and CDR2 is SQIVND (reference sequence). As DNA, the CDR3 is TGTGCCAGTAGTATAGTTCTCTCATGGGGCAAAAACATTCAGTACTTC. Translating gives CASSIVLSWGKNIQYF.

This clone was counted between two and nine times. The chain combines TRBV19 with TRBJ2-6; possible D gene TRBD1, 5 bases. The germline V and J ends were trimmed by 5 bases and 0 bases, with 11 bases remaining between them. CDR3 length: 16 residues. Germline lookup yields CDR1 LNHDA and CDR2 SQIVND (reference sequence). In DNA, the CDR3 is TGTGCCAGTAGTGCCCGACAGTACTCTGGGGCCAACGTCCTGACTTTC. It encodes CASSARQYSGANVLTF.

The V and J genes are TRBV6-5 and TRBJ2-5, with 11 bases that match TRBD2. The CDR3 runs to 15 residues. J gave up 5 bases and V 10 bases, and 12 bases lay outside the gene matches. Germline CDR1 and CDR2: MNHEY and SVGAGI. The CDR3 sequence: CATSGVAGGQETQYF. In DNA form, the CDR3 reads TGTGCCACCTCCGGGGTAGCGGGGGGGCAGGAGACCCAGTACTTC.

The chain carries TRBV4-1 and TRBJ1-4, with D possibly being TRBD1 (6 bases). Germline lookup yields CDR1 MGHRA and CDR2 YSYEKL. This CDR3 is built from 18 residues. V lost 1 base, J lost 0 bases, and 15 bases lay in between. DNA for the CDR3: TGCGCCAGCAGCCAAGCCGGGAGGGGACATTCAACTAATGAAAAACTGTTTTTT. Translation gives CASSQAGRGHSTNEKLFF.

V and J are TRBV11-1 and TRBJ1-1; D remains unclear. Per the germline V gene, CDR1 is SGHAT and CDR2 is FQDESV (reference sequence). This CDR3 has 15 residues. Trimming left V 5 bases short and J 4 bases short, with 17 bases between. CDR3 in amino acids: CASSTAESGGTEAFF. The CDR3 region has the DNA TGTGCCAGCAGCACCGCTGAGTCCGGAGGCACTGAAGCTTTCTTT.

This clone appeared a few times. The rearrangement uses TRBV10-3 and TRBJ2-1, with D maybe TRBD2 (5 bases). CDR3 length: 12 residues. V lost 10 bases and J lost 6, with 13 bases in between. CDR1 and CDR2 (germline): ENHRY, SYGVKD. The CDR3 is CATTWTGNEQFF. CDR3 coding DNA: TGTGCCACGACCTGGACTGGCAATGAGCAGTTCTTC.

This chain links TRBV2 with TRBJ2-3; TRBD2 matches 12 bases. Trimming cost V 5 bases and J 4 bases; bases outside gene matches: 4. The CDR3 consists of 15 residues. Germline CDR1 and CDR2: SNHLY and FYNNEI. CDR3 in amino acids: CASSPRTSGADTQYF. The CDR3 DNA follows: TGTGCCAGCAGTCCCCGGACTAGCGGGGCAGATACGCAGTATTTT.

For the CDR3, the DNA is TGTGCCAGCAGCCCCGAGGGGTACGGAAACACCATATATTTT. Its protein product is CASSPEGYGNTIYF. The rearrangement joins TRBV5-6 to TRBJ1-3, with a tentative D call TRBD1 (5 bases). V was clipped by 4 bases and J by 4 bases, with 12 bases between them. CDR1 SGHDT and CDR2 YYEEEE come from the germline V gene. This CDR3 has 14 residues.

V is TRBV7-2 and J is TRBJ1-4; tentatively, D is TRBD1 (5 bases). There are 14 residues in the CDR3. V lost 3 bases and J lost 6, with 11 bases in between. Germline V lookup: CDR1 SGHTA, CDR2 FQGNSA. In nucleotides, the CDR3 is TGTGCCAGCAGCTTGGCCCCCAGGGATGAAAAACTGTTTTTT. Translated, it gives CASSLAPRDEKLFF. The full variable domain, its missing parts supplied by reference TRBV7-2 and TRBJ1-4, is GAGVSQSPSNKVTEKGKDVELRCDPISGHTALYWYRQSLGQGLEFLIYFQGNSAPDKSGLPSDRFSAERTGGSVSTLTIQRTQQEDSAVYLCASSLAPRDEKLFFGSGTQLSVL.

The chain couples TRBV9 to TRBJ1-2; TRBD1 matches 10 bases. Germline V gene data show CDR1 as SGDLS and CDR2 as YYNGEE. This CDR3 has 14 amino acids. J lost 7 bases, V lost 4 bases, and 7 bases had no gene match. CDR3 amino acids: CASSPGTGVTGYTF. The CDR3 region has the DNA TGTGCCAGCAGCCCCGGGACAGGGGTAACTGGCTACACCTTC.

This clone occurred a few times. The V gene is TRBV27, the J gene TRBJ1-2, with 10 bases lining up with TRBD1. Germline V lookup: CDR1 MNHEY, CDR2 SMNVEV (reference sequence). Trimming removed 2 bases from V and 4 bases from J; junction bases left unmatched: 10. This CDR3 region has 17 residues. CDR3 in amino acids: CASSLPGQGVPSYGYTF. The CDR3 nucleotides read TGTGCCAGCAGTTTACCCGGACAGGGGGTCCCTTCCTATGGCTACACCTTC.

V usage is TRBV7-9 and J usage is TRBJ1-2; D is ambiguous. V was cut by 1 base and J by 2 bases, with 8 bases left in between. The CDR3 sequence is 14 residues long. CDR1 is SEHNR and CDR2 is FQNEAQ in the germline V gene (reference sequence). CDR3 protein: CASSLDGRNYGYTF. Here the CDR3 DNA reads TGTGCCAGCAGCTTAGACGGCAGAAACTATGGCTACACCTTC. Full variable domain (rest looked up from reference TRBV7-9 and TRBJ1-2): DTGVSQNPRHKITKRGQNVTFRCDPISEHNRLYWYRQTLGQGPEFLTYFQNEAQLEKSRLLSDRFSAERPKGSFSTLEIQRTEQGDSAMYLCASSLDGRNYGYTFGSGTRLTVV.

The chain recombines TRBV27 with TRBJ1-2, with 7 nucleotides matching TRBD1. V gave up 0 bases and J gave up 5 bases; unmatched junction bases: 3. There are 14 residues in the CDR3. Germline V gene lookup returns CDR1 MNHEY and CDR2 SMNVEV (reference sequence). CDR3 amino acids: CASSLSPTGYGYTF. CDR3 nucleotides: TGTGCCAGCAGTTTATCCCCGACAGGGTATGGCTACACCTTC.

The V and J genes are TRBV7-9 and TRBJ2-7; 7 bases match TRBD1. This CDR3 has 17 residues. Trimming removed 4 bases from V and 2 bases from J; junction bases left unmatched: 14. Germline V lookup: CDR1 SEHNR, CDR2 FQNEAQ (reference sequence). In DNA, the CDR3 is TGTGCCAGCAGCTCTTCGTCTCCCAAGACAGGGACCTACGAGCAGTACTTC. It translates to CASSSSSPKTGTYEQYF. Using reference TRBV7-9 and TRBJ2-7 for the parts outside the CDR3, the full variable domain is DTGVSQNPRHKITKRGQNVTFRCDPISEHNRLYWYRQTLGQGPEFLTYFQNEAQLEKSRLLSDRFSAERPKGSFSTLEIQRTEQGDSAMYLCASSSSSPKTGTYEQYFGPGTRLTVT.

This clone was seen more than once but under ten times. The rearrangement joins TRBV7-2 to TRBJ2-2, with TRBD1 matching 8 bases. The length of the CDR3 is 15 residues. V gave up 5 bases and J gave up 2 bases; unmatched junction bases: 4. Germline assignment: CDR1 SGHTA and CDR2 FQGNSA. The CDR3 DNA follows: TGTGCCAGCAGCCAGACAGGGGTCAACACCGGGGAGCTGTTTTTT. Its protein product is CASSQTGVNTGELFF.

The chain recombines TRBV7-9 with TRBJ2-1; D uncertain. The CDR3 is 12 residues long. Germline V gene lookup returns CDR1 SEHNR and CDR2 FQNEAQ (reference sequence). V lost 4 bases, J lost 5 bases, and 6 bases lay in between. CDR3 amino acids: CASSSPHNEQFF. The CDR3 bases are TGTGCCAGCAGCTCCCCGCACAATGAGCAGTTCTTC.

For this clone: Mismatch with germline at one junction end may stem from a read error. The chain has TRBV6-1 and TRBJ2-6; D tentatively fits TRBD1 or TRBD2 (5 bases each). The V gene's germline CDR1 is MNHNS and CDR2 SASEGT. The CDR3 covers 13 residues. The CDR3 coding sequence is TGTGCCACGGGGACCTCTTGGGCCAACGTCCTGACTTTC. It encodes CATGTSWANVLTF.

J is TRBJ1-3 and V is TRBV6-1, with TRBD1 matching 7 bases. V shed 1 base, J shed 3 bases, and the junction held 6 bases outside the gene matches. Germline V CDR1 and CDR2: MNHNS, SASEGT. CDR3 length: 16 amino acids. This CDR3 is CASSEVWDSLGNTIYF. The CDR3 DNA follows: TGTGCCAGCAGTGAAGTGTGGGACAGCCTTGGAAACACCATATATTTT.

This clone was seen once. The gene calls are TRBV9 and TRBJ1-4; 7 bases map to TRBD1. V dropped 4 bases and J dropped 0; count of bases not matched to a gene: 9. Germline CDR1 SGDLS, CDR2 YYNGEE. This CDR3 is 17 amino acids long. In nucleotides, the CDR3 is TGTGCCAGCAGCTTAGAGGACAGGTCCGCAACTAATGAAAAACTGTTTTTT. Protein sequence: CASSLEDRSATNEKLFF. Together with reference TRBV9 and TRBJ1-4, the CDR3 gives the full variable domain: DSGVTQTPKHLITATGQRVTLRCSPRSGDLSVYWYQQSLDQGLQFLIQYYNGEERAKGNILERFSAQQFPDLHSELNLSSLELGDSALYFCASSLEDRSATNEKLFFGSGTQLSVL.